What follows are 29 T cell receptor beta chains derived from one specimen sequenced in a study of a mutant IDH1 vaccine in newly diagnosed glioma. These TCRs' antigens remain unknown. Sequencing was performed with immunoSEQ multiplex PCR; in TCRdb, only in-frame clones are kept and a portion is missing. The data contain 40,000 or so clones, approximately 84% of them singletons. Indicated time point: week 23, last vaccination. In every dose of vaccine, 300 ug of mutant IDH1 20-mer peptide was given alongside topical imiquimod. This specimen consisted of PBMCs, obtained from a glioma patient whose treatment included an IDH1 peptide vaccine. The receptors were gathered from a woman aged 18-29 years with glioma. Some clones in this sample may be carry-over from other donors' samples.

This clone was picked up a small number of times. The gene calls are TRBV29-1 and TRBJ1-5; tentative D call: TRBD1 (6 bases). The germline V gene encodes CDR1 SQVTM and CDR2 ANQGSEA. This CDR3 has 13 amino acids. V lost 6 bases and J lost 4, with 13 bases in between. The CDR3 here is CSVNIGGNQPQHF. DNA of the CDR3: TGCAGCGTCAATATAGGGGGAAATCAGCCCCAGCATTTT.

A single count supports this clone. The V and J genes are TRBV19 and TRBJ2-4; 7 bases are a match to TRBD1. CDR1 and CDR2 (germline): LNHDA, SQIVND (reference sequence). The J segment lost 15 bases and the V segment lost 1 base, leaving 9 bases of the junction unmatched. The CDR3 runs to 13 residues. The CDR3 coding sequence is TGTGCCAGTAGTATAGCCCCCGACAGGGATCGGTACTTC. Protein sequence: CASSIAPDRDRYF. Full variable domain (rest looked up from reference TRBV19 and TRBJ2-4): DGGITQSPKYLFRKEGQNVTLSCEQNLNHDAMYWYRQDPGQGLRLIYYSQIVNDFQKGDIAEGYSVSREKKESFPLTVTSAQKNPTAFYLCASSIAPDRDRYFGAGTRLSVL.

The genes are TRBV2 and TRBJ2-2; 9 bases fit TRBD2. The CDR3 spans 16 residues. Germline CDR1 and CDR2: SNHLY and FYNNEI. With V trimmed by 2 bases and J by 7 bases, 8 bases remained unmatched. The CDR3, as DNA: TGTGCCAGCAGTGAATTTTTAGCGGGGGATCTCGGGGAGCTGTTTTTT. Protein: CASSEFLAGDLGELFF.

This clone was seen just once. The CDR3: CASGLGTGGNTIYF. CDR3 DNA sequence: TGTGCTAGTGGTTTAGGGACAGGAGGAAACACCATATATTTT. This chain uses TRBV12-5 with TRBJ1-3, with 8 bases fitting TRBD1. CDR1 LGHNT and CDR2 FRNRAP come from the germline V gene. The ends lost 3 bases at V and 4 bases at J; junction bases unmatched: 2. The CDR3 has 14 residues.

The CDR3 DNA sequence: TGTGCCAGCAGCCCTATTAGCGGGGGGACCTCCTACAATGAGCAGTTCTTC. Its translation is CASSPISGGTSYNEQFF. This rearrangement joins TRBV7-2 to TRBJ2-1, with 10 positions matching TRBD2. The CDR3 is 17 residues long. CDR1 is SGHTA and CDR2 is FQGNSA in the germline V gene. After removal of 5 bases from V and 0 bases from J, the junction contained 7 bases not matched to a gene.

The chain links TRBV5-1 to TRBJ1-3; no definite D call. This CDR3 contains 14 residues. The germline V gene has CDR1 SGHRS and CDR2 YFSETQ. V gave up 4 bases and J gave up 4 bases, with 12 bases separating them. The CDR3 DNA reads TGCGCCAGCAGCACTGGGGTTAGCGGAAACACCATATATTTT. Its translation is CASSTGVSGNTIYF.

This CDR3 is CASSPLGVTVTEAFF. The CDR3, as DNA: TGTGCCAGCTCACCGCTAGGAGTGACGGTCACTGAAGCTTTCTTT. V usage is TRBV18 and J usage is TRBJ1-1; D ambiguous. This CDR3 region has 15 residues. Trimming removed 3 bases at V and 4 bases at J, with 15 bases between. Germline V gene data show CDR1 as KGHSH and CDR2 as LQKENI. The full variable domain, in which reference TRBV18 and TRBJ1-1 provide the parts outside the CDR3, is NAGVMQNPRHLVRRRGQEARLRCSPMKGHSHVYWYRQLPEEGLKFMVYLQKENIIDESGMPKERFSAEFPKEGPSILRIQQVVRGDSAAYFCASSPLGVTVTEAFFGQGTRLTVV.

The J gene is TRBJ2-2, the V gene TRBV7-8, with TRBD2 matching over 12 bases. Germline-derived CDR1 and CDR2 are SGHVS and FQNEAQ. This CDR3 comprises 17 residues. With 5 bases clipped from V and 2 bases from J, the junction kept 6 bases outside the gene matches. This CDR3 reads CASSLTSGGINTGELFF. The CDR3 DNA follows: TGTGCCAGCAGCCTTACTAGCGGGGGGATAAACACCGGGGAGCTGTTTTTT. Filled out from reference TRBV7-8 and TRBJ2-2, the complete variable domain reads GAGVSQSPRYKVAKRGQDVALRCDPISGHVSLFWYQQALGQGPEFLTYFQNEAQLDKSGLPSDRFFAERPEGSVSTLKIQRTQQEDSAVYLCASSLTSGGINTGELFFGEGSRLTVL.

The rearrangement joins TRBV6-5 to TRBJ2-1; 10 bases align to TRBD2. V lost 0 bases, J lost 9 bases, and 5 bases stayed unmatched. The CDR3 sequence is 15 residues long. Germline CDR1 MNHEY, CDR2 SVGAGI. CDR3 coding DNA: TGTGCCAGCAGTTACTCTCTAGCGGGAGACCTTGAGCAGTTCTTC. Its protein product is CASSYSLAGDLEQFF.

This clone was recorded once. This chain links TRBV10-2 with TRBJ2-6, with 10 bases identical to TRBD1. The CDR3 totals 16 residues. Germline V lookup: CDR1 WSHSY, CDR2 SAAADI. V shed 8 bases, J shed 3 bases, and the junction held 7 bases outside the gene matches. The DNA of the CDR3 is TGCGCCAGCCAGGGACAGGGGCTCTTTGGGGCCAACGTCCTGACTTTC. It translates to CASQGQGLFGANVLTF.

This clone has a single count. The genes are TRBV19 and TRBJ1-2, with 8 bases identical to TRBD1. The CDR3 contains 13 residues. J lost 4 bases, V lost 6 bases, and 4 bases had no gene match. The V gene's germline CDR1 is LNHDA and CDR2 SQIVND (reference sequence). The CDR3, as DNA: TGTGCCAGTAGGACACAGGGGGGCTATGGCTACACCTTC. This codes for CASRTQGGYGYTF.

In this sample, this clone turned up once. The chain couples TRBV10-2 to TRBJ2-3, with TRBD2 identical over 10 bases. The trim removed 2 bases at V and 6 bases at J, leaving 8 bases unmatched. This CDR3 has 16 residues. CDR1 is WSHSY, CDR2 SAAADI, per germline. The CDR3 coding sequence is TGCGCCAGCAGTGAGCAACTAGCGGGGCTTTGGGATACGCAGTATTTT. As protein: CASSEQLAGLWDTQYF.

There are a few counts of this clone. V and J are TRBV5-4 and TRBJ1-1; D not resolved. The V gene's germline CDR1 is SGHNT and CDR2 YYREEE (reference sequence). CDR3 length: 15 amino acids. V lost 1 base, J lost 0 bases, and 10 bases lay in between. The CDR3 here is CASSLYRGLNTEAFF. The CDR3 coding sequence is TGTGCCAGCAGCTTGTATCGGGGTTTGAACACTGAAGCTTTCTTT.

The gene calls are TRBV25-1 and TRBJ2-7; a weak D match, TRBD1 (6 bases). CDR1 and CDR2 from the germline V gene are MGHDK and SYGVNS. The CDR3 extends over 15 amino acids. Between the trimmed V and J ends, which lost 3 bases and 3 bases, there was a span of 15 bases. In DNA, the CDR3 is TGTGCCAGCAGTGATTCGGACAGCAAAGGCTACGAGCAGTACTTC. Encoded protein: CASSDSDSKGYEQYF.

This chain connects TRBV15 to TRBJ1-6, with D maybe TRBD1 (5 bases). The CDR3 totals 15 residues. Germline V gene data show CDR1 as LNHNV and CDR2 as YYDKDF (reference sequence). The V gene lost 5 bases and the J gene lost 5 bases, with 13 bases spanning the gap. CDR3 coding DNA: TGTGCCACCAGCCCAGAGTGGGGGGATAATTCACCCCTCCACTTT. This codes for CATSPEWGDNSPLHF.

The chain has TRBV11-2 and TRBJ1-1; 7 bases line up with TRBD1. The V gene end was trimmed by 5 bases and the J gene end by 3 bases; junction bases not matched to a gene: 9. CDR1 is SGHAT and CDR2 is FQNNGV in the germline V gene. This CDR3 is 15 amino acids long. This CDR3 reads CASSLGSRGDTEAFF. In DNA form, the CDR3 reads TGTGCCAGCAGCCTGGGGAGCAGGGGGGACACTGAAGCTTTCTTT.

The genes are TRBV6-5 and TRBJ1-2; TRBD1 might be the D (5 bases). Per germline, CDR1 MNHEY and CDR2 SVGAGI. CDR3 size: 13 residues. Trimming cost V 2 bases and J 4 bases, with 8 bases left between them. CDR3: CASSYGRAYGYTF. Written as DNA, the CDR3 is TGTGCCAGCAGTTACGGCAGGGCCTATGGCTACACCTTC.

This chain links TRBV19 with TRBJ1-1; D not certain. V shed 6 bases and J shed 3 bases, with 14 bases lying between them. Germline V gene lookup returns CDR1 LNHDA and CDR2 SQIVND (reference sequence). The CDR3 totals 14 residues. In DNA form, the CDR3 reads TGTGCCAGTAGATATAGTGGTGGGCACACTGAAGCTTTCTTT. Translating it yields CASRYSGGHTEAFF. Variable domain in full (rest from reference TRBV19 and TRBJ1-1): DGGITQSPKYLFRKEGQNVTLSCEQNLNHDAMYWYRQDPGQGLRLIYYSQIVNDFQKGDIAEGYSVSREKKESFPLTVTSAQKNPTAFYLCASRYSGGHTEAFFGQGTRLTVV.

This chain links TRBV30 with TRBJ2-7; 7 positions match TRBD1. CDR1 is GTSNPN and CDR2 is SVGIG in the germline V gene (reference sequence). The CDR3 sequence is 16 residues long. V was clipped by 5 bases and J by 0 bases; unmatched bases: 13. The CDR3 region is CAWDRDSPISSYEQYF. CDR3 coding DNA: TGTGCCTGGGACCGGGACAGCCCAATTAGCTCCTACGAGCAGTACTTC.

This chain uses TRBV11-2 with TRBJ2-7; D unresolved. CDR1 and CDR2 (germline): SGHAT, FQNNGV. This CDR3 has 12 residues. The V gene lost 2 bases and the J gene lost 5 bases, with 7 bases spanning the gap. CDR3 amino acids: CASSLMSDEQYF. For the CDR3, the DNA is TGTGCCAGCAGCTTAATGTCAGACGAGCAGTACTTC.

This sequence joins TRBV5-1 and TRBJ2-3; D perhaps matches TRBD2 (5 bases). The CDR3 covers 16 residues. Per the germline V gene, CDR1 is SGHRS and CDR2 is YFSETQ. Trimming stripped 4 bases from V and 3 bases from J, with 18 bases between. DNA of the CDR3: TGCGCCAGCAGCCCACGACCTAGCCCCGGGACAGATACGCAGTATTTT. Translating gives CASSPRPSPGTDTQYF.

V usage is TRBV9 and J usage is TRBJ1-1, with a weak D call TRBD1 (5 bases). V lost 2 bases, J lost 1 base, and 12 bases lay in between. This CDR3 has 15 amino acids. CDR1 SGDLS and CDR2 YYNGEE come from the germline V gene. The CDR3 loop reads CASSVRAGENTEAFF. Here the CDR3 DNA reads TGTGCCAGCAGCGTTCGTGCGGGGGAGAACACTGAAGCTTTCTTT.

CDR3 protein: CSVGFKGNEQFF. The DNA of the CDR3 is TGCAGCGTTGGGTTTAAGGGCAATGAGCAGTTCTTC. The chain couples TRBV29-1 to TRBJ2-1; D is uncertain. V gave up 4 bases and J gave up 6 bases, with 10 bases separating them. Per the germline V gene, CDR1 is SQVTM and CDR2 is ANQGSEA. CDR3 size: 12 residues.

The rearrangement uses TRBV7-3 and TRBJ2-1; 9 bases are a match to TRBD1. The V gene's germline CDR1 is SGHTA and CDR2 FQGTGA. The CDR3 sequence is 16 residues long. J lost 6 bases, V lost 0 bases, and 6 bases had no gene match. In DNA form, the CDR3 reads TGTGCCAGCAGCTTAACCGTGACAGGGGGGTTCAATGAGCAGTTCTTC. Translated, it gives CASSLTVTGGFNEQFF.

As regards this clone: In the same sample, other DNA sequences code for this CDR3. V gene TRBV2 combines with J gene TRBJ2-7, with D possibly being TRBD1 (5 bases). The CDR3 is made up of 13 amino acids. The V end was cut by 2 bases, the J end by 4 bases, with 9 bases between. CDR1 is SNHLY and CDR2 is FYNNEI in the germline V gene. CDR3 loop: CASSETGAYEQYF. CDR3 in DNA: TGTGCCAGCAGTGAAACAGGTGCTTACGAGCAGTACTTC.

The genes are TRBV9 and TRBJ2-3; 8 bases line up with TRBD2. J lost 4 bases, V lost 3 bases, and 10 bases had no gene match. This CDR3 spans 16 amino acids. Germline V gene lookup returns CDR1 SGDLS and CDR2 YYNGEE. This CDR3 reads CASSAHLLAVADTQYF. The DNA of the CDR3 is TGTGCCAGCAGCGCCCACTTACTAGCGGTCGCAGATACGCAGTATTTT. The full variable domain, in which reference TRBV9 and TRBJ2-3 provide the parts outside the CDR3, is DSGVTQTPKHLITATGQRVTLRCSPRSGDLSVYWYQQSLDQGLQFLIQYYNGEERAKGNILERFSAQQFPDLHSELNLSSLELGDSALYFCASSAHLLAVADTQYFGPGTRLTVL.

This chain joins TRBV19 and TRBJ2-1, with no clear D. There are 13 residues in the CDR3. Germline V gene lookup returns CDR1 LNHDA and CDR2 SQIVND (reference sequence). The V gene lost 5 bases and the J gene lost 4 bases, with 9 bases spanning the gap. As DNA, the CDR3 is TGTGCCAGTAGTCTCGACTCTTACAATGAGCAGTTCTTC. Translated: CASSLDSYNEQFF. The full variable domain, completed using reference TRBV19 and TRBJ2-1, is DGGITQSPKYLFRKEGQNVTLSCEQNLNHDAMYWYRQDPGQGLRLIYYSQIVNDFQKGDIAEGYSVSREKKESFPLTVTSAQKNPTAFYLCASSLDSYNEQFFGPGTRLTVL.

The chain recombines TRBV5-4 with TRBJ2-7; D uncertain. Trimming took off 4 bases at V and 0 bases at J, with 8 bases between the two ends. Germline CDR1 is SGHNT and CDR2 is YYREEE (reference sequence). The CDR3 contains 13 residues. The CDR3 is CASSPIASYEQYF. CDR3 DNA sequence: TGTGCCAGCAGCCCTATCGCCTCCTACGAGCAGTACTTC.

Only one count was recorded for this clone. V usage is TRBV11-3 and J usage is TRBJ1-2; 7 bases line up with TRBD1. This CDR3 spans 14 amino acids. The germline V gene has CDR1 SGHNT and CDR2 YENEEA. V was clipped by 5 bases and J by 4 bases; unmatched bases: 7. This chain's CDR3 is CASSPRTGVYGYTF. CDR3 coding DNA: TGTGCCAGCAGCCCCCGGACAGGAGTCTATGGCTACACCTTC.